The clone carrying this T cell receptor beta chain has more than one count but fewer than ten. As yet, its antigen is unknown. This CDR3 has 15 amino acids. Germline V gene lookup returns CDR1 KGHSH and CDR2 LQKENI. V dropped 5 bases and J dropped 5; count of bases not matched to a gene: 7. The data derive from a study of T cells in narcolepsy. Study-level background: Enrolled donors included narcolepsy type 1 or type 2 patients and healthy controls. Notes on the study in general: No autoreactive T cell clone sequences appeared in some memory CD4+ repertoires.

Libraries were prepared by immunoSEQ multiplex PCR; TCRdb keeps only in-frame clonotypes and omits some of them. The sample contains about 27,000 clones, approximately 89% of which appear only once. The sequenced sample consisted of CD45RA- memory CD4+ T cells from PBMCs. The chain has TRBV18 and TRBJ1-1; 11 bases match TRBD1. This TCR derives from a human donor with narcolepsy. CDR3 loop: CASSSGQGAATEAFF. CDR3 nucleotide sequence: TGTGCCAGCTCATCAGGACAGGGGGCAGCGACTGAAGCTTTCTTT.